Listed below are T cell receptor beta chains from one sample, sequenced in a study of Graves' ophthalmopathy and Graves' hyperthyroidism. A single record per CDR3 protein comes from TCRdb applying MiXCR to the multiplex PCR reads. The sample lists more than 1,000,000 distinct CDR3 sequences; 36% were seen once. Sequencing was carried out using peripheral blood or thyroid tissue (not recorded which). Receptors originate from an adult man with Graves' hyperthyroidism. CDR3s include the opening cysteine and the closing phenylalanine or tryptophan. Fields, in order: J gene, D gene, V gene, clone size, CDR3 length, CDR3 DNA, CDR3 protein. D genes are given only for firm matches. Clone size is not always given. Where it is, it says once, few, many or a class for expanded clones.

j_gene: TRBJ1-1; d_gene: NA; v_gene: TRBV10-2; abundance: many; len: 14; CDR3nt: TGCGCCAGCAAGGGATGGGCCCAAAACACTGAAGCTTTCTTT; CDR3aa: CASKGWAQNTEAFF
j_gene: TRBJ2-2; d_gene: TRBD2; v_gene: TRBV7-9; abundance: few; len: 18; CDR3nt: TGTGCCAGCAGCCCGATCCTAGCGGGGGTGACGAGCACCGGGGAGCTGTTTTTT; CDR3aa: CASSPILAGVTSTGELFF
j_gene: TRBJ1-5; d_gene: TRBD1; v_gene: TRBV7-2; abundance: many; len: 17; CDR3nt: TGTGCCAGCAGCCATACTGCTCCGGGACAGGTCAATCAGCCCCAGCATTTT; CDR3aa: CASSHTAPGQVNQPQHF
j_gene: TRBJ2-2; d_gene: TRBD1; v_gene: TRBV24-1; abundance: many; len: 16; CDR3nt: TGTGCCACCAGTGATTCGGACAGGGGTTTCGCCGGGGAGCTGTTTTTT; CDR3aa: CATSDSDRGFAGELFF
j_gene: TRBJ2-6; d_gene: TRBD2; v_gene: TRBV7-6; abundance: NA; len: 19; CDR3nt: TGTGCCAGCAGCTTAGCGGCGGGACCGGGACTACCGTGGGCCAACGTCCTGACTTTC; CDR3aa: CASSLAAGPGLPWANVLTF
j_gene: TRBJ2-5; d_gene: NA; v_gene: TRBV19; abundance: once; len: 14; CDR3nt: TGTGTCAGTGTCGGAGGGGCGACGGGAGAGACCCAGTACTTC; CDR3aa: CVSVGGATGETQYF
j_gene: TRBJ2-7; d_gene: NA; v_gene: TRBV7-3; abundance: NA; len: 15; CDR3nt: TGTGCCAGCAGCTTAGACGGGCTAGCATACTACGAGCAGTACTTC; CDR3aa: CASSLDGLAYYEQYF
j_gene: TRBJ2-7; d_gene: TRBD1; v_gene: TRBV7-2; abundance: NA; len: 14; CDR3nt: TGTGCCAGCAGCGCAAGGACAGGGAATGCCGAGCAGTACTTC; CDR3aa: CASSARTGNAEQYF
j_gene: TRBJ1-6; d_gene: NA; v_gene: TRBV25-1; abundance: NA; len: 16; CDR3nt: TGTGCCAGCAGCCAAGAAATGGCAGGGTATAATTCACCCCTCCACTTT; CDR3aa: CASSQEMAGYNSPLHF
j_gene: TRBJ1-6; d_gene: NA; v_gene: TRBV7-9; abundance: many; len: 15; CDR3nt: TGTGCCAGCAGCCATCGTGACAGCTATAATTCACCCCTCCACTTT; CDR3aa: CASSHRDSYNSPLHF
j_gene: TRBJ1-1; d_gene: NA; v_gene: TRBV19; abundance: once; len: 11; CDR3nt: TGTGCCAGTAGGACAGCAGCCGAGGCTTTCTTT; CDR3aa: CASRTAAEAFF
j_gene: TRBJ1-5; d_gene: TRBD1; v_gene: TRBV9; abundance: once; len: 16; CDR3nt: TGTGCCAGCAGCGAGGGGGGGGGACAGGACAATCAGCCCCAGCATTTT; CDR3aa: CASSEGGGQDNQPQHF
j_gene: TRBJ2-5; d_gene: NA; v_gene: TRBV10-2; abundance: few; len: 15; CDR3nt: TGCGCCAGCAGTGAACCGGGGGGCAGGGGAGAGACCCAGTACTTC; CDR3aa: CASSEPGGRGETQYF
j_gene: TRBJ2-2; d_gene: NA; v_gene: TRBV5-1; abundance: NA; len: 19; CDR3nt: TGCGCCAGCAGCCCGGGGGCCCCACTAGCCGCAGGAAACACCGGGGAGCTGTTTTTT; CDR3aa: CASSPGAPLAAGNTGELFF
j_gene: TRBJ2-7; d_gene: NA; v_gene: TRBV2; abundance: many; len: 13; CDR3nt: TGTGCCAGCAGTGAGATAGTCTCCTACGAGCAGTACTTC; CDR3aa: CASSEIVSYEQYF
j_gene: TRBJ2-2; d_gene: NA; v_gene: TRBV7-2; abundance: few; len: 15; CDR3nt: TGTGCCAGCAGCCCCCAGGGGCAGCCCACCGGGGAGCTGTTTTTT; CDR3aa: CASSPQGQPTGELFF
j_gene: TRBJ1-4; d_gene: NA; v_gene: TRBV2; abundance: many; len: 14; CDR3nt: TGTGCCAGCCAAAACACCGTGGGATATGAAAAACTGTTTTTT; CDR3aa: CASQNTVGYEKLFF
j_gene: TRBJ2-5; d_gene: NA; v_gene: TRBV4-2; abundance: many; len: 13; CDR3nt: TGTGCCAGCAGCCAACAGGTAGAAGAGACCCAGTACTTC; CDR3aa: CASSQQVEETQYF
j_gene: TRBJ1-5; d_gene: NA; v_gene: TRBV10-3; abundance: NA; len: 12; CDR3nt: TGTGCCATCAGAGGGACGGCGGAGCCCCAGCATTTT; CDR3aa: CAIRGTAEPQHF
j_gene: TRBJ1-2; d_gene: TRBD1; v_gene: TRBV20-1; abundance: many; len: 18; CDR3nt: TGCAGTGCTAGAAAGTGGGGCAAATGGACAGGGGGACGGTATGGCTACACCTTC; CDR3aa: CSARKWGKWTGGRYGYTF
j_gene: TRBJ1-5; d_gene: NA; v_gene: TRBV4-3; abundance: few; len: 15; CDR3nt: TGCGCCAGCAGCCTACACCGGGGCCTAGGTCAGCCCCAGCATTTT; CDR3aa: CASSLHRGLGQPQHF
j_gene: TRBJ1-1; d_gene: TRBD1; v_gene: TRBV19; abundance: NA; len: 15; CDR3nt: TGTGCCAGCAGTTCACAGGGGACCGTGAACACTGAAGCTTTCTTT; CDR3aa: CASSSQGTVNTEAFF
j_gene: TRBJ1-5; d_gene: NA; v_gene: TRBV20-1; abundance: NA; len: 13; CDR3nt: TGCAGTGCTTCGGACGTTCTAGATCAGCCCCAGCATTTT; CDR3aa: CSASDVLDQPQHF
j_gene: TRBJ2-7; d_gene: NA; v_gene: TRBV4-1; abundance: few; len: 16; CDR3nt: TGCGCCAGCAGCCAGACGAGGGCAGGATCCCCTTACGAGCAGTACTTC; CDR3aa: CASSQTRAGSPYEQYF
j_gene: TRBJ1-5; d_gene: TRBD1; v_gene: TRBV29-1; abundance: NA; len: 15; CDR3nt: TGCAGCGTTCCCCGGGACAGTGACGGTTATCAGCCCCAGCATTTT; CDR3aa: CSVPRDSDGYQPQHF
j_gene: TRBJ2-7; d_gene: TRBD1; v_gene: TRBV12-3/TRBV12-4; abundance: many; len: 16; CDR3nt: TGTGCCAGCACCAACCCTTCCGGGACAGGGGACTACGAGCAGTACTTC; CDR3aa: CASTNPSGTGDYEQYF
j_gene: TRBJ1-4; d_gene: NA; v_gene: TRBV12-3/TRBV12-4; abundance: NA; len: 14; CDR3nt: TGTGCCAGCAGTCCTCAGGGGATTGTGGAAAAACTGTTTTTT; CDR3aa: CASSPQGIVEKLFF
j_gene: TRBJ1-2; d_gene: NA; v_gene: TRBV10-3; abundance: many; len: 13; CDR3nt: TGTGCCACCAGGTACGGGGTCGGCTATGGCTACACCTTC; CDR3aa: CATRYGVGYGYTF
j_gene: TRBJ1-1; d_gene: NA; v_gene: TRBV20-1; abundance: few; len: 13; CDR3nt: TGCAGTGCGGGTAGGGGGGCGATAACTGAAGCTTTCTTT; CDR3aa: CSAGRGAITEAFF
j_gene: TRBJ1-1; d_gene: NA; v_gene: TRBV7-9; abundance: once; len: 15; CDR3nt: TGTGCCAGCAGCTTGGGGCGAGGAGCAAGTCCTGAAGCTTTCTTT; CDR3aa: CASSLGRGASPEAFF
j_gene: TRBJ2-5; d_gene: NA; v_gene: TRBV7-9; abundance: NA; len: 15; CDR3nt: TGTGCCAGCAGTTTTCCGAGCCCGGCGGGGGAGACCCAGTACTTC; CDR3aa: CASSFPSPAGETQYF
j_gene: TRBJ1-2; d_gene: NA; v_gene: TRBV10-3; abundance: few; len: 11; CDR3nt: TGTGCCATCACTCGGGGCCGCGGCTACACCTTC; CDR3aa: CAITRGRGYTF
j_gene: TRBJ2-5; d_gene: NA; v_gene: TRBV19; abundance: many; len: 9; CDR3nt: TGTCATCACCGGGGGACCCAGTACTTC; CDR3aa: CHHRGTQYF
j_gene: TRBJ1-5; d_gene: NA; v_gene: TRBV6-5; abundance: few; len: 15; CDR3nt: TGTGCCAGCAGTCGCGTCAGCCCCAAAGATCAGCCCCAGCATTTT; CDR3aa: CASSRVSPKDQPQHF
j_gene: TRBJ1-6; d_gene: TRBD1; v_gene: TRBV10-3; abundance: NA; len: 15; CDR3nt: TGTGCCAGCAGTCCCATACCGGGACAGTATTCACCCCTCCACTTT; CDR3aa: CASSPIPGQYSPLHF
j_gene: TRBJ1-6; d_gene: TRBD1; v_gene: TRBV10-3; abundance: NA; len: 14; CDR3nt: TGTGCCATCAGTCCGGACAGGACTGATTCACCCCTCCACTTT; CDR3aa: CAISPDRTDSPLHF
j_gene: TRBJ1-1; d_gene: NA; v_gene: TRBV5-1; abundance: NA; len: 13; CDR3nt: TGCGCCAGCAAGCGATCCATGAACACTGAAGCTTTCTTT; CDR3aa: CASKRSMNTEAFF
j_gene: TRBJ1-1; d_gene: NA; v_gene: TRBV19; abundance: many; len: 13; CDR3nt: TGTGCCAGTAGGAGAGACCGGAACACTGAAGCTTTCTTT; CDR3aa: CASRRDRNTEAFF
j_gene: TRBJ1-1; d_gene: NA; v_gene: TRBV14; abundance: many; len: 15; CDR3nt: TGTGCCACTTCAAGGCAATGGGGTACAGGAACTGAAGCTTTCTTT; CDR3aa: CATSRQWGTGTEAFF
j_gene: TRBJ2-2; d_gene: NA; v_gene: TRBV6-5; abundance: NA; len: 14; CDR3nt: TGTGCCAGCGTCCACGGGGGGAACACCGGGGAGCTGTTTTTT; CDR3aa: CASVHGGNTGELFF
j_gene: TRBJ1-6; d_gene: NA; v_gene: TRBV9; abundance: many; len: 14; CDR3nt: TGTGCCAGCAGCGTAGCTATGGGGGGATCACCCCTCCACTTT; CDR3aa: CASSVAMGGSPLHF
j_gene: TRBJ1-2; d_gene: NA; v_gene: TRBV19; abundance: NA; len: 15; CDR3nt: TGTGCCAGTAGTACAAGCGGGGCTTTACCTTATGGCTACACCTTC; CDR3aa: CASSTSGALPYGYTF
j_gene: TRBJ1-1; d_gene: NA; v_gene: TRBV14; abundance: many; len: 12; CDR3nt: TGTGCCAGCAGCCCGACTGGATTTGAAGCTTTCTTT; CDR3aa: CASSPTGFEAFF
j_gene: TRBJ2-2; d_gene: NA; v_gene: TRBV5-1; abundance: NA; len: 16; CDR3nt: TGCGCCAGCAGCTTGGATCTTCTGGTTACCACCGGGGAGCTGTTTTTT; CDR3aa: CASSLDLLVTTGELFF
j_gene: TRBJ1-1; d_gene: NA; v_gene: TRBV10-1; abundance: NA; len: 15; CDR3nt: TGCGCCAGCAGTGAGCAGGGGCTAATGAACACTGAAGCTTTCTTT; CDR3aa: CASSEQGLMNTEAFF
j_gene: TRBJ1-2; d_gene: TRBD1; v_gene: TRBV5-5; abundance: few; len: 17; CDR3nt: TGTGCCAGCAGCTTGGCGCCGGGACAGAGTGCTAACTATGGCTACACCTTC; CDR3aa: CASSLAPGQSANYGYTF
j_gene: TRBJ2-7; d_gene: NA; v_gene: TRBV11-2; abundance: NA; len: 13; CDR3nt: TGTGCCAGCAGCTTATCCCCTCTACCCCAGCAGTACTTC; CDR3aa: CASSLSPLPQQYF